The 32 T cell receptor beta chains below were found in one sample sequenced in a study of blood T cell repertoires in COVID-19. Generated by immunoSEQ multiplex PCR, the TCRdb table keeps only in-frame clones and is missing some. This table holds 200,000 to 300,000 clones, roughly 86% found once. The sequenced sample was peripheral blood. The receptor set was obtained from a man in his forties or fifties who had recovered from COVID-19.

The table lists this clone with a count of one. This chain connects TRBV2 to TRBJ1-1; D unclear. Trimming pared 8 bases from V and 2 bases from J, leaving 12 bases between. There are 13 residues in the CDR3. The V gene's germline CDR1 is SNHLY and CDR2 FYNNEI. For the CDR3, the DNA is TGTGCCAGCGGGGAGGGCATAAACACTGAAGCTTTCTTT. Residues: CASGEGINTEAFF.

The table lists this clone with a count of one. The genes are TRBV11-2 and TRBJ2-3, with 9 bases aligning to TRBD2. Germline V gene sequence: CDR1 SGHAT, CDR2 FQNNGV. This CDR3 region has 16 residues. V shed 5 bases, J shed 2 bases, and the junction held 8 bases outside the gene matches. In DNA form, the CDR3 reads TGTGCCAGCAGCCCCCCGGGACTAGCCTTCACAGATACGCAGTATTTT. Protein sequence: CASSPPGLAFTDTQYF. Based on the CDR3 plus reference TRBV11-2 and TRBJ2-3, the full variable domain is EAGVAQSPRYKIIEKRQSVAFWCNPISGHATLYWYQQILGQGPKLLIQFQNNGVVDDSQLPKDRFSAERLKGVDSTLKIQPAKLEDSAVYLCASSPPGLAFTDTQYFGPGTRLTVL.

CDR3 sequence reads: CASSQGGSGRALAFF. The CDR3 DNA follows: TGTGCCAGCAGCCAAGGTGGTAGCGGGAGGGCCCTCGCGTTCTTC. The V gene is TRBV3-1 (or the pseudogene TRBV3-2), the J gene TRBJ2-1; 11 nucleotides line up with TRBD2. CDR1 and CDR2 (germline): LGHDT, YNNKEL (reference sequence). The V segment lost 1 base and the J segment 15 bases; nucleotides outside the gene matches: 11. The CDR3 covers 15 residues.

The chain links TRBV9 to TRBJ1-5, with D unresolved. The V end was cut by 0 bases, the J end by 0 bases, with 19 bases between. CDR1 and CDR2 from the germline V gene are SGDLS and YYNGEE. This CDR3 spans 19 amino acids. The CDR3 protein is CASSVASQPIIYSNQPQHF. DNA for the CDR3: TGTGCCAGCAGCGTAGCAAGCCAACCAATAATATATAGCAATCAGCCCCAGCATTTT.

The V gene is TRBV27, the J gene TRBJ1-6; tentative D call: TRBD1 (5 bases). Trimming pared 6 bases from V and 6 bases from J, leaving 15 bases between. The length of the CDR3 is 15 residues. The germline V gene has CDR1 MNHEY and CDR2 SMNVEV (reference sequence). The CDR3 region is CASSLSRQINSPLHF. The CDR3 DNA is TGTGCCAGCAGCCTGTCACGACAGATTAATTCACCCCTCCACTTT.

This chain connects TRBV13 to TRBJ1-2; a weak D match, TRBD1 (5 bases). Trimming stripped 1 base from V and 1 base from J, with 7 bases between. Germline values: CDR1 PRHDT, CDR2 FYEKMQ (reference sequence). This CDR3 contains 14 residues. DNA of the CDR3: TGTGCCAGCAGCTTAGCCGGGGGTAACTATGGCTACACCTTC. Its translation: CASSLAGGNYGYTF.

The chain employs TRBV7-9 and TRBJ2-7; D remains unclear. The germline CDR1 and CDR2 sequences are SEHNR and FQNEAQ (reference sequence). There are 14 residues in the CDR3. The germline V and J ends were trimmed by 5 bases and 3 bases, with 14 bases remaining between them. CDR3 in amino acids: CASSHPANSYEQYF. The CDR3 nucleotides read TGTGCCAGCAGCCACCCGGCTAACAGCTACGAGCAGTACTTC.

The V gene is TRBV5-4, the J gene TRBJ2-7, with 11 bases fitting TRBD1. With V trimmed by 1 base and J by 6 bases, 3 bases remained unmatched. Germline CDR1 reads SGHNT; CDR2 reads YYREEE (reference sequence). The CDR3 is 14 residues long. The CDR3 nucleotides read TGTGCCAGCAGCTTGTTCGGGACAGGGGGCGAGCAGTACTTC. Translating gives CASSLFGTGGEQYF.

This clone was counted a single time. The rearrangement links TRBV13 to TRBJ1-3; D gene unclear. Germline V lookup: CDR1 PRHDT, CDR2 FYEKMQ (reference sequence). V was pared by 5 bases and J by 0 bases, with 11 bases between. CDR3 length equals 15 residues. CDR3 nucleotide sequence: TGTGCCAGCAGCCGACGGGGTGGCTCTGGAAACACCATATATTTT. This encodes CASSRRGGSGNTIYF.

The CDR3 sequence is CASRRELNSYNEQFF. CDR3 nucleotide sequence: TGTGCCAGCAGGCGGGAGTTAAACTCCTACAATGAGCAGTTCTTC. The chain employs TRBV5-6 and TRBJ2-1; 7 nucleotides line up with TRBD2. This CDR3 region has 15 residues. With 5 bases clipped from V and 0 bases from J, the junction kept 5 bases outside the gene matches. CDR1 and CDR2 (germline): SGHDT, YYEEEE.

DNA of the CDR3: TGTGCCAGCAGTGGGGACAGGGTCTCTGGAAACACCATATATTTT. It codes for CASSGDRVSGNTIYF. V gene TRBV2 combines with J gene TRBJ1-3, with TRBD1 matching 9 bases. The CDR3 has 15 residues. V lost 4 bases, J lost 0 bases, and 1 base stayed unmatched. CDR1 SNHLY and CDR2 FYNNEI come from the germline V gene.

This sequence joins TRBV5-4 and TRBJ2-5; 7 bases are a match to TRBD1. The CDR3 extends over 14 amino acids. Trimming removed 4 bases from V and 1 base from J; junction bases left unmatched: 4. The germline CDR1 and CDR2 sequences are SGHNT and YYREEE (reference sequence). CDR3 residues: CASSQGQIQETQYF. As DNA, the CDR3 is TGTGCCAGCAGCCAGGGACAGATCCAAGAGACCCAGTACTTC.

This chain uses TRBV7-9 with TRBJ1-2, with TRBD1 matching over 8 bases. CDR3 length: 15 residues. Germline CDR1 SEHNR, CDR2 FQNEAQ (reference sequence). The V and J ends lost 5 bases and 8 bases, in that order; junction bases with no gene match: 13. The CDR3 reads CASSTGDRPLGGYTF. As DNA, the CDR3 is TGTGCCAGCAGCACCGGGGACAGGCCTCTTGGAGGCTACACCTTC.

This rearrangement joins TRBV4-3 to TRBJ2-3; 9 bases agree with TRBD2. The CDR3 is 15 residues long. The V gene's germline CDR1 is LGHNA and CDR2 YSLEER. Germline trimming cut 8 bases from V and 3 bases from J; bases unmatched to any gene: 9. CDR3 loop: CASAGGGAGTDTQYF. CDR3 DNA: TGCGCCAGCGCCGGCGGGGGGGCCGGGACAGATACGCAGTATTTT.

The chain recombines TRBV7-3 with TRBJ1-1; 8 bases agree with TRBD1. Germline V gene data show CDR1 as SGHTA and CDR2 as FQGTGA. With 5 bases clipped from V and 1 base from J, the junction kept 6 bases outside the gene matches. This CDR3 is built from 15 residues. The CDR3 coding sequence is TGTGCCAGCAGCACTCGACAGGGGACGAACACTGAAGCTTTCTTT. It is translated as CASSTRQGTNTEAFF.

The chain couples TRBV5-1 to TRBJ2-5; 9 bases agree with TRBD2. Germline loops: CDR1 SGHRS, CDR2 YFSETQ. V dropped 4 bases and J dropped 2; count of bases not matched to a gene: 12. The CDR3 runs 17 residues. This chain's CDR3 is CASSPTAGGPSQETQYF. CDR3 bases: TGCGCCAGCAGCCCCACTGCGGGAGGGCCGAGTCAAGAGACCCAGTACTTC.

In its sample, this clone was seen once. The genes are TRBV6-6 and TRBJ2-3; D is perhaps TRBD1 (6 bases). V was trimmed by 4 bases and J by 14 bases, leaving 10 bases between them. The CDR3 consists of 10 residues. Per germline, CDR1 MNHNY and CDR2 SVGAGI (reference sequence). CDR3 sequence: CASSSTGLYF. In DNA, the CDR3 is TGTGCCAGCAGTTCCACAGGGCTGTATTTT.

The rearrangement joins TRBV10-1 to TRBJ2-1; 8 positions match TRBD1. J lost 1 base, V lost 0 bases, and 11 bases had no gene match. The CDR3 consists of 19 residues. The germline V gene encodes CDR1 WNHNN and CDR2 SYGVQD (reference sequence). CDR3 sequence reads: CASSESKVDRASSYNEQFF. CDR3 nucleotide sequence: TGCGCCAGCAGTGAGTCTAAGGTGGACAGGGCTTCATCCTACAATGAGCAGTTCTTC.

In nucleotides, the CDR3 is TGTGCCATCTCAGGAGGCCCAGGGGGTTTCTACGAGCAGTACTTC. This gives the protein CAISGGPGGFYEQYF. The V gene is TRBV13, the J gene TRBJ2-7; 7 bases map to TRBD1. V lost 10 bases, J lost 3 bases, and 15 bases stayed unmatched. The CDR3 runs 15 residues. Germline-derived CDR1 and CDR2 are PRHDT and FYEKMQ (reference sequence).

The rearrangement joins TRBV6-6 to TRBJ1-1, with D hard to call. Germline CDR1 and CDR2: MNHNY and SVGAGI (reference sequence). Trimming took off 9 bases at V and 2 bases at J, with 19 bases between the two ends. This CDR3 region has 15 residues. Written as DNA, the CDR3 is TGTGCCAGTCGGTCGACCGAAACAGCCAACACTGAAGCTTTCTTT. Protein product: CASRSTETANTEAFF.

This sequence joins TRBV6-5 and TRBJ2-1; 9 bases fit TRBD1. Germline V CDR1 and CDR2: MNHEY, SVGAGI. After removal of 5 bases from V and 14 bases from J, the junction contained 7 bases not matched to a gene. The CDR3 runs 12 residues. Here the CDR3 reads CASSRRTGDKFF. CDR3 bases: TGTGCCAGCAGTCGGCGGACAGGGGATAAGTTCTTC.

The rearrangement uses TRBV12-5 and TRBJ2-5; 8 positions match TRBD2. J gave up 4 bases and V 10 bases, and 8 bases lay outside the gene matches. Germline V gives CDR1 LGHNT, CDR2 FRNRAP. The CDR3 loop spans 13 amino acids. The CDR3 DNA reads as TGTGCTACTACTCCGGGAGGGGCAGAGACCCAGTACTTC. It encodes CATTPGGAETQYF. The variable domain in full, with the rest retrieved from reference TRBV12-5 and TRBJ2-5, is DARVTQTPRHKVTEMGQEVTMRCQPILGHNTVFWYRQTMMQGLELLAYFRNRAPLDDSGMPKDRFSAEMPDATLATLKIQPSEPRDSAVYFCATTPGGAETQYFGPGTRLLVL.

The V and J genes are TRBV30 and TRBJ1-1; D gene unclear. V lost 5 bases to trimming and J lost 4 bases, with 8 bases between them. This CDR3 region has 11 residues. Germline values: CDR1 GTSNPN, CDR2 SVGIG (reference sequence). In nucleotides, the CDR3 is TGTGCCTGGGCGCGTGGCACTGAAGCTTTCTTT. Translating it yields CAWARGTEAFF.

V gene TRBV11-2 combines with J gene TRBJ1-1, with D maybe TRBD1 (5 bases). The CDR3 is 14 residues long. The V gene's germline CDR1 is SGHAT and CDR2 FQNNGV. Trimming took 8 bases from V and 5 from J, leaving 18 bases between them. Written as DNA, the CDR3 is TGTGCCAGCTCCCGATCAACGGGGGGGACTGAAGCTTTCTTT. Residues: CASSRSTGGTEAFF.

This clone has only one observation. The chain combines TRBV10-3 with TRBJ2-3; possible D gene TRBD2, 6 bases. Germline CDR1 reads ENHRY; CDR2 reads SYGVKD. The CDR3 spans 15 residues. Trimming stripped 4 bases from V and 1 base from J, with 12 bases between. The CDR3 protein is CAISADGTRTDTQYF. The DNA for the CDR3 is TGTGCCATCAGTGCCGACGGGACTCGCACAGATACGCAGTATTTT.

V gene TRBV11-3 combines with J gene TRBJ2-1; 13 bases are shared with TRBD2. Germline assignment: CDR1 SGHNT and CDR2 YENEEA. This CDR3 region has 18 residues. V was clipped by 5 bases and J by 3 bases; unmatched bases: 10. The CDR3 protein is CASSPSGLAGPDYNEQFF. In DNA form, the CDR3 reads TGTGCCAGCAGCCCATCGGGACTAGCGGGACCGGACTACAATGAGCAGTTCTTC.

The chain has TRBV7-9 and TRBJ2-2; tentative D call: TRBD2 (5 bases). Germline CDR1 is SEHNR and CDR2 is FQNEAQ (reference sequence). The CDR3 runs 15 residues. Trimming cost V 6 bases and J 0 bases, with 11 bases left between them. The CDR3 region is CASSEGFANTGELFF. The CDR3 DNA sequence: TGTGCCAGCAGTGAGGGTTTTGCGAACACCGGGGAGCTGTTTTTT.

CDR3 in DNA: TGTGCCAGCAGCCTTCGGACAGCGGCCTACGAGCAGTACTTC. Amino acids: CASSLRTAAYEQYF. The V and J genes are TRBV27 and TRBJ2-7; TRBD1 might be the D (6 bases). The CDR3 covers 14 residues. Germline V gene sequence: CDR1 MNHEY, CDR2 SMNVEV (reference sequence). The ends were cut back, 6 bases at V and 2 bases at J, with 14 bases in the middle.

The chain is built from TRBV2 and TRBJ1-2, with a possible D match to TRBD1 (5 bases). CDR3 length: 12 residues. Germline lookup yields CDR1 SNHLY and CDR2 FYNNEI. V was clipped by 5 bases and J by 6 bases, with 10 bases between them. The CDR3 region has the DNA TGTGCCAGCAGTCCAGACAGCGATGGCTACACCTTC. Protein: CASSPDSDGYTF.

The CDR3 region is CASSMGQNYGYTF. CDR3 DNA: TGTGCCAGTAGTATGGGGCAGAACTATGGCTACACCTTC. J is TRBJ1-2 and V is TRBV19, with D possibly matching TRBD1 (5 bases). Trimming removed 3 bases from V and 2 bases from J, with 7 bases in between. The CDR3 contains 13 residues. Germline assignment: CDR1 LNHDA and CDR2 SQIVND (reference sequence).

The gene calls are TRBV6-2 or TRBV6-3 and TRBJ1-2; D is unclear. V gave up 6 bases and J gave up 0 bases, with 23 bases separating them. CDR1 is MNHEY and CDR2 is SVGEGT in the germline V gene. The CDR3 loop spans 18 amino acids. The CDR3 here is CASSERILLRSANYGYTF. The CDR3 coding sequence is TGTGCCAGCAGCGAACGAATTCTGCTGAGGAGTGCTAACTATGGCTACACCTTC.

V and J are TRBV6-1 and TRBJ2-2; a possible D gene is TRBD2 (6 bases). The germline V gene has CDR1 MNHNS and CDR2 SASEGT. The CDR3 covers 17 residues. Trimming pared 3 bases from V and 3 bases from J, leaving 17 bases between. The CDR3 is CASSDPLGSGHTGELFF. CDR3 bases: TGTGCCAGCAGTGACCCACTCGGGAGCGGGCACACCGGGGAGCTGTTTTTT.